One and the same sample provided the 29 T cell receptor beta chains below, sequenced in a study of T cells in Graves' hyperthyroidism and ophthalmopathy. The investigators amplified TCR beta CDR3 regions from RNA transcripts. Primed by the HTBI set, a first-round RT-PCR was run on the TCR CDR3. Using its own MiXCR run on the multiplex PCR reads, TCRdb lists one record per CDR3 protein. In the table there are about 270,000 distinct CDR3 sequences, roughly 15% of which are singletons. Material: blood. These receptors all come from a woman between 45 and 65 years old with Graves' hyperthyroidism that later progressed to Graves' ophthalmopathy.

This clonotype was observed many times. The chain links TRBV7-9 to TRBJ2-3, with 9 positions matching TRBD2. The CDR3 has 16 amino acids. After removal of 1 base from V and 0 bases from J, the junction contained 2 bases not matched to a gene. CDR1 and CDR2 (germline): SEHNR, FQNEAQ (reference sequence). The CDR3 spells CASSLGGTSSTDTQYF. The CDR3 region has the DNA TGTGCCAGCAGCTTAGGTGGGACTAGCAGCACAGATACGCAGTATTTT. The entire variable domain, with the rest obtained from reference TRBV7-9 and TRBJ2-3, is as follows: DTGVSQNPRHKITKRGQNVTFRCDPISEHNRLYWYRQTLGQGPEFLTYFQNEAQLEKSRLLSDRFSAERPKGSFSTLEIQRTEQGDSAMYLCASSLGGTSSTDTQYFGPGTRLTVL.

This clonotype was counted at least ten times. The CDR3 sequence is CARSTTGALPDTQYF. The CDR3 nucleotides are TGTGCCCGATCGACGACAGGGGCATTACCAGATACGCAGTATTTT. The chain recombines TRBV25-1 with TRBJ2-3; TRBD1 matches 8 bases. V lost 11 bases to trimming and J lost 4 bases; unmatched junction nucleotides: 14. CDR3 length equals 15 residues. CDR1 is MGHDK, CDR2 SYGVNS, per germline. Looking up the rest from reference TRBV25-1 and TRBJ2-3 gives the full variable domain: EADIYQTPRYLVIGTGKKITLECSQTMGHDKMYWYQQDPGMELHLIHYSYGVNSTEKGDLSSESTVSRIRTEHFPLTLESARPSHTSQYLCARSTTGALPDTQYFGPGTRLTVL.

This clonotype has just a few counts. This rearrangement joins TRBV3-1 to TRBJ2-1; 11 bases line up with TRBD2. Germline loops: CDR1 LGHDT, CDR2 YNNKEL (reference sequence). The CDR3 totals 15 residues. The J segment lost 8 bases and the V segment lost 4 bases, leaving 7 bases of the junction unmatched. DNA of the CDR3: TGTGCCAGCAGCCCGGGGACTAGCGGTTATGATGAGCAGTTCTTC. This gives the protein CASSPGTSGYDEQFF.

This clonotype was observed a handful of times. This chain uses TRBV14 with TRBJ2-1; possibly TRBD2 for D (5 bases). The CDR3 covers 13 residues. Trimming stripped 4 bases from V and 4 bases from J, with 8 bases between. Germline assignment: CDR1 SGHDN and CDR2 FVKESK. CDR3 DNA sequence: TGTGCCAGCAGCCCTAAGCGGTACAATGAGCAGTTCTTC. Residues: CASSPKRYNEQFF.

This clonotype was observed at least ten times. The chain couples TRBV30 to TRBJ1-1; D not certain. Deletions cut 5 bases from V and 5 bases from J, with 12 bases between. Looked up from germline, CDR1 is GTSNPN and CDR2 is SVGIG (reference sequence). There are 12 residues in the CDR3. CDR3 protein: CAWSGTWTEAFF. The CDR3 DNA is TGTGCCTGGTCCGGTACTTGGACTGAAGCTTTCTTT. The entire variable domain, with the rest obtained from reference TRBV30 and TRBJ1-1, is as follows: SQTIHQWPATLVQPVGSPLSLECTVEGTSNPNLYWYRQAAGRGLQLLFYSVGIGQISSEVPQNLSASRPQDRQFILSSKKLLLSDSGFYLCAWSGTWTEAFFGQGTRLTVV.

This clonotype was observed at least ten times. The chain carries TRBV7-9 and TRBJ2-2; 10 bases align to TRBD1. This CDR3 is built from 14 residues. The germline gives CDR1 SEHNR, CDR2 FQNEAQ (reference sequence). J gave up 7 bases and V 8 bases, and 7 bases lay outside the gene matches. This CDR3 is CASLRTGGDGELFF. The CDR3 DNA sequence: TGTGCCAGCCTCCGGACAGGGGGGGACGGGGAGCTGTTTTTT.

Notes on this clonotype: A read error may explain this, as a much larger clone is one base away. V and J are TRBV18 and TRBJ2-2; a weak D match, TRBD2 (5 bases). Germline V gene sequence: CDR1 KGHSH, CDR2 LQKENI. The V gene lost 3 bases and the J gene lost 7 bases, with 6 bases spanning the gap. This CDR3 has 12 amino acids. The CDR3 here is CASSPGVGELFF. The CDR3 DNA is TGTGCCAGCTCACCGGGAGTCGGGGAGCTGTTTTTT.

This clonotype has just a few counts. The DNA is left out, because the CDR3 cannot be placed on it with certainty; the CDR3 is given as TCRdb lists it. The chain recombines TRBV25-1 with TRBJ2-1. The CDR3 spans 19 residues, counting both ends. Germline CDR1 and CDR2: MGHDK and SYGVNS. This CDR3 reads CASSEWFGEGGSSYNEQFF.

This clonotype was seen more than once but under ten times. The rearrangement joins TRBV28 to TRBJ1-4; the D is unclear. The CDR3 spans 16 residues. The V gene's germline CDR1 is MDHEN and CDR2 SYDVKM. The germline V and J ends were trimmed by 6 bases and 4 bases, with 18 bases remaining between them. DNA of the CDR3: TGTGCCAGCAGCCTTAATTCGGGCAGGTTTAATGAAAAACTGTTTTTT. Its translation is CASSLNSGRFNEKLFF. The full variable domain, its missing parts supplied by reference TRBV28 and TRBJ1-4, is DVKVTQSSRYLVKRTGEKVFLECVQDMDHENMFWYRQDPGLGLRLIYFSYDVKMKEKGDIPEGYSVSREKKERFSLILESASTNQTSMYLCASSLNSGRFNEKLFFGSGTQLSVL.

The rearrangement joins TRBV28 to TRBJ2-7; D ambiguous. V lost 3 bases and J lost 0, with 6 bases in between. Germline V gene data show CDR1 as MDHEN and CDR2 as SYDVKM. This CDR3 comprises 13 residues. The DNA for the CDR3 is TGTGCCAGCAGTTTCGGCGACTCCTACGAGCAGTACTTC. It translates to CASSFGDSYEQYF.

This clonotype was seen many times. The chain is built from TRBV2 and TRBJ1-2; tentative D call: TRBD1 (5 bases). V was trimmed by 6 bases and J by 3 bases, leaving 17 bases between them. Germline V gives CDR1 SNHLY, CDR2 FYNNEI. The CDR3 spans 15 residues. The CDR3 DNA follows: TGTGCCAGCAGCGCCGACACGGGGCCGTACTATGGCTACACCTTC. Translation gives CASSADTGPYYGYTF.

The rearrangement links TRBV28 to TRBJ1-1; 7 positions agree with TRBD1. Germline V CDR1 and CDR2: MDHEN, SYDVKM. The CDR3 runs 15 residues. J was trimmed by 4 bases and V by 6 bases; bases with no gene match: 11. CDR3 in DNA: TGTGCCAGCAGCTTACTTTACAGGGGAGGCACTGAAGCTTTCTTT. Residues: CASSLLYRGGTEAFF.

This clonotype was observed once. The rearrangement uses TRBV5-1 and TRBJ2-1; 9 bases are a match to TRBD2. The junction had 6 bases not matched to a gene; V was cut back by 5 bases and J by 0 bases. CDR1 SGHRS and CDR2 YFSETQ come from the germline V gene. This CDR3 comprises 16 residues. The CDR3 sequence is CASRISGGSSYNEQFF. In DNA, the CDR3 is TGCGCCAGCAGAATTAGCGGGGGTAGCTCCTACAATGAGCAGTTCTTC.

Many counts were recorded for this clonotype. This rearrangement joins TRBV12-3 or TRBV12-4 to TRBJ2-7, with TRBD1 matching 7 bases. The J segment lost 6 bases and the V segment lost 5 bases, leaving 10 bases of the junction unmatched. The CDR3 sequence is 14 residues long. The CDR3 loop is CASSPGTVKTEQYF. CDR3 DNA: TGTGCCAGCAGTCCCGGGACAGTAAAGACCGAGCAGTACTTC.

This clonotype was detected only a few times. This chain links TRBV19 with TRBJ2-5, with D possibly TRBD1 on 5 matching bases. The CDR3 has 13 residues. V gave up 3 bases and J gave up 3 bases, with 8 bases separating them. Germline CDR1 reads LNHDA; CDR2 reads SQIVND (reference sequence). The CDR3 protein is CASSMQGEETQYF. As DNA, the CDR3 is TGTGCCAGTAGTATGCAGGGTGAAGAGACCCAGTACTTC.

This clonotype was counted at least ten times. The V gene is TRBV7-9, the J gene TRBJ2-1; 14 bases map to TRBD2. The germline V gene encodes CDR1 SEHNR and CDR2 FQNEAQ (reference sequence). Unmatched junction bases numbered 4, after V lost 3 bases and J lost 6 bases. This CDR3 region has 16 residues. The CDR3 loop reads CASSFRGTSGGNEQFF. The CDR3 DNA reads TGTGCCAGCAGCTTTCGAGGGACTAGCGGGGGCAATGAGCAGTTCTTC. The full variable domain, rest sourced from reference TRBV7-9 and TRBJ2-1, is DTGVSQNPRHKITKRGQNVTFRCDPISEHNRLYWYRQTLGQGPEFLTYFQNEAQLEKSRLLSDRFSAERPKGSFSTLEIQRTEQGDSAMYLCASSFRGTSGGNEQFFGPGTRLTVL.

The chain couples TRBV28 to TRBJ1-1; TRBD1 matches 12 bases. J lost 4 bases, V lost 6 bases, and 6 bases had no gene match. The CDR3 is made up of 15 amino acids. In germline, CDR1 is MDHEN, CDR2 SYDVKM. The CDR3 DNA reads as TGTGCCAGCAGCCCCGGGACAGGGGGCGGCACTGAAGCTTTCTTT. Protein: CASSPGTGGGTEAFF.

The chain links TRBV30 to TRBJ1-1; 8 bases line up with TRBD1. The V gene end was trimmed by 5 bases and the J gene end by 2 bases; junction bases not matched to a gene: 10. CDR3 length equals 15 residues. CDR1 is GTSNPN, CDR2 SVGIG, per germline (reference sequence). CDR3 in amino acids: CAWGRTGQVNTEAFF. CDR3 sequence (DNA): TGTGCCTGGGGTCGCACGGGACAGGTAAACACTGAAGCTTTCTTT.

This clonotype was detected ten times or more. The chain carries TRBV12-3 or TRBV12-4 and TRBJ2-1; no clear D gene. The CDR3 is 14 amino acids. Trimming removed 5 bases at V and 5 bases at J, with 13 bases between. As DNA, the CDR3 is TGTGCCAGCAGTGACCGAGCAGAGCACAATGAGCAGTTCTTC. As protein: CASSDRAEHNEQFF.

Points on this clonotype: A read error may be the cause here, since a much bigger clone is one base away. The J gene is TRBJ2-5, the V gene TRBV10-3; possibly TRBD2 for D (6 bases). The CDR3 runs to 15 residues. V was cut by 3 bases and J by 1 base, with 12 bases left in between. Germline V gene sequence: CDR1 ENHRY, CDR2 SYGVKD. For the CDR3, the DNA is TGTGCCATCAGTGAATTTGAGCGGGCCCAAGAGACCCAGTACTTC. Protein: CAISEFERAQETQYF.

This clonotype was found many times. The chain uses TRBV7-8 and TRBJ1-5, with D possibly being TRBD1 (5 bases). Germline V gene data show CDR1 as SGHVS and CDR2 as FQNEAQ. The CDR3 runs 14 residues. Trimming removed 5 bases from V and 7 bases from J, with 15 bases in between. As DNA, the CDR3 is TGTGCCAGCAGCCCAGAGCGCGGGGACCAGCCCCAGCATTTT. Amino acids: CASSPERGDQPQHF.

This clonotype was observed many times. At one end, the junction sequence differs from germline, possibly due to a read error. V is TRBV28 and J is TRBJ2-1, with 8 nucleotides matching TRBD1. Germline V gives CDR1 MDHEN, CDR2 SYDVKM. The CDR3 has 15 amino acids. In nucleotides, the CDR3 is TGTGCCAGCAGTTTAAACTCGGACAGGGCTCATCTGCCCCTCTTC. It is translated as CASSLNSDRAHLPLF.

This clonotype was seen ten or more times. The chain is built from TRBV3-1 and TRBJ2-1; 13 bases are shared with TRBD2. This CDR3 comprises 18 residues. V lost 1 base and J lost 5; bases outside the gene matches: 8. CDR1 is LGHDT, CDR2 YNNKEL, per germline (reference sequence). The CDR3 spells CASSQVTSGRAFDNEQFF. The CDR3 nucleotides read TGTGCCAGCAGCCAAGTCACTAGCGGGAGGGCCTTCGACAATGAGCAGTTCTTC.

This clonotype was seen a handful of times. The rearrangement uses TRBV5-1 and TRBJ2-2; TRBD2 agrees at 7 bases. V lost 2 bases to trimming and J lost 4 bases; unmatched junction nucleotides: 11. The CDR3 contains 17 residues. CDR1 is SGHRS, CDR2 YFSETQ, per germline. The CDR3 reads CASSLGSGATSTGELFF. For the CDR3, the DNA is TGCGCCAGCAGCTTAGGAAGCGGGGCAACGAGCACCGGGGAGCTGTTTTTT.

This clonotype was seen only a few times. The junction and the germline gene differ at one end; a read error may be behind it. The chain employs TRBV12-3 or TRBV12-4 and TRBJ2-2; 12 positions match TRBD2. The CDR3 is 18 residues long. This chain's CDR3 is CASRSWGLAGGNPGELSF. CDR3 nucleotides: TGTGCCAGCAGGAGCTGGGGCCTAGCGGGAGGGAACCCCGGGGAGCTGTCTTTT.

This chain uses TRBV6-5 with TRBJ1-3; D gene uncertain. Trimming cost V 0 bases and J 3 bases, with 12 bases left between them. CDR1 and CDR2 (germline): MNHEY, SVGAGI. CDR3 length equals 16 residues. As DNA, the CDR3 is TGTGCCAGCAGTTACTCCAGTCCGGATTTTGGAAACACCATATATTTT. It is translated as CASSYSSPDFGNTIYF.

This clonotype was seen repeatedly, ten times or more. CDR3 nucleotides: TGTGCCAGCAACCTTGGGGCCTACTATGGCTACACCTTC. It translates to CASNLGAYYGYTF. The V and J genes are TRBV28 and TRBJ1-2; TRBD1 is a possible D gene (5 bases). The germline gives CDR1 MDHEN, CDR2 SYDVKM. The CDR3 totals 13 residues. The V end was cut by 7 bases, the J end by 3 bases, with 12 bases between.

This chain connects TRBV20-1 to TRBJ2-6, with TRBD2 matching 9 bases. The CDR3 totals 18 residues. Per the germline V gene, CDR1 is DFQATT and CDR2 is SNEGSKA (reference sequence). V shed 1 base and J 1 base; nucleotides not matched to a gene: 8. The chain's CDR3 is CSARVGAGGVSGANVLTF. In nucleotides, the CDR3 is TGCAGTGCTAGAGTTGGAGCGGGAGGAGTATCTGGGGCCAACGTCCTGACTTTC.

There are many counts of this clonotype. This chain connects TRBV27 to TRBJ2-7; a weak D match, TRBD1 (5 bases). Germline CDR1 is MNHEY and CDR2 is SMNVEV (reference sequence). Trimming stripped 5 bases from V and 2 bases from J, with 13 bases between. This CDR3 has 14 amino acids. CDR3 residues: CASSQSGMTYEQYF. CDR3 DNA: TGTGCCAGCAGTCAATCAGGGATGACCTACGAGCAGTACTTC.